This TCR beta chain was captured by sequencing in a study of T cells in localized non-small cell lung cancer. Profiled with immunoSEQ multiplex PCR; TCRdb holds only in-frame clones, not every one. The sample has 40,000 or so clones; 70% to 80% are singletons. The V gene's germline CDR1 is LNHDA and CDR2 SQIVND (reference sequence). V lost 9 bases and J 2 bases, leaving 17 bases between the germline ends. The CDR3 runs 15 residues. This specimen consisted of PBMCs, obtained before any cancer treatment. The sequence came from a woman between 35 and 75 years old with stage II squamous cell lung carcinoma. The V call is TRBV19, the J call TRBJ1-5; D might be TRBD1 (5 bases). For the CDR3, the DNA is TGTGCCAGCACCGCCCTAAGGGGAGGCAATCAGCCCCAGCATTTT. Protein product: CASTALRGGNQPQHF.